Presented here are 20 T cell receptor beta chains from one specimen sequenced in a study of blood T cell repertoires in COVID-19. Some clones are missing from TCRdb's copy, which holds only in-frame ones; the method was immunoSEQ multiplex PCR. In the table there are 150,000 to 200,000 clones, roughly 70% of which are singletons. Sample: peripheral blood. Every receptor here comes from a woman of 80 years or more with acute or convalescent COVID-19.

This rearrangement joins TRBV6-1 to TRBJ2-3; tentatively, D is TRBD1 (5 bases). CDR1 and CDR2 (germline): MNHNS, SASEGT. The CDR3 consists of 12 residues. Trimming shortened V by 0 bases and J by 8 bases, and 6 bases separated the two germline ends. The CDR3 is CASSEAGVTQYF. The CDR3 coding sequence is TGTGCCAGCAGTGAAGCAGGGGTTACGCAGTATTTT.

Regarding this clone: At the DNA level, this CDR3 is encoded by other sequences in the same sample as well. The V call is TRBV11-2, the J call TRBJ2-7; 9 positions agree with TRBD1. J lost 4 bases, V lost 3 bases, and 10 bases had no gene match. The germline CDR1 and CDR2 sequences are SGHAT and FQNNGV. The CDR3 runs 16 residues. Written as DNA, the CDR3 is TGTGCCAGCAGCTTGGGGGGACAGGGTTCGTTTTACGAGCAGTACTTC. Encoded protein: CASSLGGQGSFYEQYF.

This clone occurred a few times. The chain carries TRBV10-3 and TRBJ1-4; 10 bases map to TRBD1. Germline V gene lookup returns CDR1 ENHRY and CDR2 SYGVKD. J lost 6 bases, V lost 6 bases, and 4 bases had no gene match. The CDR3 spans 14 residues. This CDR3 reads CAISPTGGDEKLFF. The CDR3 bases are TGTGCCATCAGCCCGACAGGGGGCGATGAAAAACTGTTTTTT.

Written as DNA, the CDR3 is TGTGCCAGCAGCCCTGGGGGGGCAGTGCCCATTCAGTACTTC. This encodes CASSPGGAVPIQYF. The chain recombines TRBV7-9 with TRBJ2-4, with D perhaps TRBD2 (7 bases). The CDR3 is 14 residues long. Germline-derived CDR1 and CDR2 are SEHNR and FQNEAQ (reference sequence). V was cut by 5 bases and J by 9 bases, with 17 bases left in between.

The chain carries TRBV7-9 and TRBJ1-2, with D perhaps TRBD1 (5 bases). V lost 0 bases and J lost 7, with 15 bases in between. Germline CDR1 SEHNR, CDR2 FQNEAQ (reference sequence). CDR3 length: 15 amino acids. CDR3 sequence: CASSLAEDSGSGYTF. Here the CDR3 DNA reads TGTGCCAGCAGCTTAGCGGAAGACAGCGGGTCTGGCTACACCTTC.

This chain connects TRBV19 to TRBJ1-4; 9 bases are a match to TRBD1. CDR1 and CDR2 from the germline V gene are LNHDA and SQIVND (reference sequence). The J segment lost 17 bases and the V segment lost 6 bases, leaving 7 bases of the junction unmatched. The length of the CDR3 is 11 residues. Here the CDR3 DNA reads TGTGCCAGTAGACGACAGGGGGAGTACTTTTTT. Protein sequence: CASRRQGEYFF.

The rearrangement links TRBV25-1 to TRBJ1-2; D is possibly TRBD1 (5 bases). Trimming left V 5 bases short and J 5 bases short, with 21 bases between. CDR1 and CDR2 (germline): MGHDK, SYGVNS. The CDR3 totals 16 residues. The CDR3 reads CASSSHGRAGPYGYTF. CDR3 DNA sequence: TGTGCCAGCAGTTCCCACGGGCGAGCAGGGCCGTATGGCTACACCTTC.

The chain employs TRBV30 and TRBJ2-7; weak D call: TRBD1 (5 bases). V was shortened by 2 bases and J by 4 bases, with 12 bases between the two germline ends. Germline CDR1 is GTSNPN and CDR2 is SVGIG (reference sequence). This CDR3 spans 13 amino acids. The CDR3 loop is CAWSRGSVYEQYF. The CDR3 DNA is TGTGCCTGGAGTAGGGGCAGTGTGTACGAGCAGTACTTC.

The rearrangement joins TRBV28 to TRBJ1-3, with D perhaps matching TRBD1 (5 bases). Between the trimmed V and J ends, which lost 4 bases and 0 bases, there was a span of 19 bases. CDR3 length: 18 amino acids. CDR1 and CDR2 (germline): MDHEN, SYDVKM. CDR3 protein: CASSSAAHGGSSGNTIYF. The CDR3 nucleotides read TGTGCCAGCAGTTCAGCCGCACACGGGGGGAGCTCTGGAAACACCATATATTTT.

A few counts support this clone. The rearrangement links TRBV2 to TRBJ2-7; 12 nucleotides agree with TRBD1. The V gene end was trimmed by 3 bases and the J gene end by 5 bases; junction bases not matched to a gene: 5. CDR3 length: 15 residues. Germline V gene lookup returns CDR1 SNHLY and CDR2 FYNNEI. CDR3 in amino acids: CASSEWDRGRDEQYF. Written as DNA, the CDR3 is TGTGCCAGCAGTGAGTGGGACAGGGGGCGCGACGAGCAGTACTTC.

J is TRBJ2-1 and V is TRBV7-9; 8 positions agree with TRBD2. The CDR3 is made up of 14 amino acids. CDR1 is SEHNR, CDR2 FQNEAQ, per germline (reference sequence). V lost 3 bases, J lost 6 bases, and 4 bases stayed unmatched. The CDR3 DNA sequence: TGTGCCAGCAGCTTCACCGGGACTAGCAATGAGCAGTTCTTC. Protein sequence: CASSFTGTSNEQFF.

This clone has more than one count but fewer than ten. The chain carries TRBV12-3 or TRBV12-4 and TRBJ2-5; TRBD1 aligns across 8 bases. The V gene end was trimmed by 6 bases and the J gene end by 5 bases; junction bases not matched to a gene: 2. The CDR3 extends over 12 amino acids. The CDR3 coding sequence is TGTGCCAGCAGGCAGGGGGCTGAGACCCAGTACTTC. Amino acids: CASRQGAETQYF.

This clone has more than one count but fewer than ten. The V gene is TRBV7-9, the J gene TRBJ2-5, with D unclear. Trimming shortened V by 5 bases and J by 0 bases, and 10 bases separated the two germline ends. Germline V gives CDR1 SEHNR, CDR2 FQNEAQ (reference sequence). This CDR3 region has 14 residues. CDR3 nucleotides: TGTGCCAGCAGCCCACAGATTTACCAAGAGACCCAGTACTTC. Translated: CASSPQIYQETQYF.

CDR3 sequence reads: CASSESLGGETQYF. The CDR3 DNA reads as TGTGCCAGCAGTGAATCTTTGGGGGGGGAGACCCAGTACTTC. V is TRBV25-1 and J is TRBJ2-5; 7 bases line up with TRBD2. This CDR3 has 14 residues. The ends lost 1 base at V and 5 bases at J; junction bases unmatched: 4. The V gene's germline CDR1 is MGHDK and CDR2 SYGVNS.

This clone was picked up many times. The chain carries TRBV4-3 and TRBJ2-7; 8 bases fit TRBD2. After removal of 2 bases from V and 0 bases from J, the junction contained 9 bases not matched to a gene. Germline values: CDR1 LGHNA, CDR2 YSLEER. The CDR3 is 17 residues long. The CDR3 loop is CASSQYHSGDFSYEQYF. CDR3 bases: TGCGCCAGCAGCCAATACCATAGCGGGGATTTCTCCTACGAGCAGTACTTC.

The rearrangement uses TRBV30 and TRBJ1-2; TRBD1 is a possible D gene (6 bases). The CDR3 runs to 14 residues. Germline CDR1 and CDR2: GTSNPN and SVGIG (reference sequence). Trimming left V 0 bases short and J 3 bases short, with 11 bases between. This CDR3 is CAWSVQGSDYGYTF. In nucleotides, the CDR3 is TGTGCCTGGAGTGTACAGGGATCGGACTATGGCTACACCTTC.

The rearrangement joins TRBV28 to TRBJ1-5; D ambiguous. V shed 7 bases and J shed 3 bases, with 7 bases lying between them. Germline V gene sequence: CDR1 MDHEN, CDR2 SYDVKM. The CDR3 runs to 12 residues. CDR3 sequence reads: CASIVPNQPQHF. The CDR3 nucleotides are TGTGCCAGCATAGTCCCCAATCAGCCCCAGCATTTT.

The chain recombines TRBV28 with TRBJ2-1, with a possible D match to TRBD2 (6 bases). Germline CDR1 reads MDHEN; CDR2 reads SYDVKM. V shed 1 base and J shed 5 bases, with 21 bases lying between them. The CDR3 contains 18 residues. This chain's CDR3 is CASSLSVVMGGDNNEQFF. DNA for the CDR3: TGTGCCAGCAGTTTATCTGTCGTTATGGGGGGAGATAACAATGAGCAGTTCTTC.

This clone was detected only a few times. The chain has TRBV11-3 and TRBJ2-2; D is possibly TRBD2 (6 bases). Between the trimmed V and J ends, which lost 6 bases and 1 base, there was a span of 12 bases. From germline, CDR1 is SGHNT and CDR2 YENEEA. The CDR3 is made up of 15 amino acids. DNA for the CDR3: TGTGCCAGCAGTGGGGAAGCGGGGAACACCGGGGAGCTGTTTTTT. It translates to CASSGEAGNTGELFF.

V and J are TRBV5-1 and TRBJ2-2, with 7 bases identical to TRBD1. This CDR3 comprises 14 residues. Germline CDR1 reads SGHRS; CDR2 reads YFSETQ. V gave up 4 bases and J gave up 1 base; unmatched junction bases: 1. The chain's CDR3 is CASSRTGNTGELFF. The CDR3, as DNA: TGCGCCAGCAGCAGGACAGGGAACACCGGGGAGCTGTTTTTT.